Listed here are 30 T cell receptor beta chains from one sample, sequenced in a study of early T cells in non-severe SARS-CoV-2 infection. TCRdb ran MiXCR on the 5' RACE reads and lists one entry per CDR3 protein. This table holds more than 40,000 distinct CDR3 sequences, less than 6.5% found once. This specimen consisted of whole blood, obtained at baseline. The receptor source for this set is an adult who was a healthcare worker with PCR-confirmed SARS-CoV-2 infection or an uninfected control (not recorded which).

This clonotype was found many times. The gene calls are TRBV7-6 and TRBJ1-2; maybe TRBD1 (5 bases). Trimming took 1 base from V and 6 from J, leaving 9 bases between them. CDR1 is SGHVS and CDR2 is FNYEAQ in the germline V gene. The CDR3 loop spans 13 amino acids. The CDR3 DNA follows: TGTGCCAGCAGCTTAGTCGCAGGGAATGGCTACACCTTC. Amino acid sequence: CASSLVAGNGYTF.

This clonotype came up many times. The genes are TRBV7-9 and TRBJ2-1; 13 bases map to TRBD2. The CDR3 runs to 15 residues. In germline, CDR1 is SEHNR, CDR2 FQNEAQ (reference sequence). The trim removed 5 bases at V and 9 bases at J, leaving 7 bases unmatched. The CDR3, as DNA: TGTGCCAGCAGCCTCCCGGGACTAGCGGGGAGTGAGCAGTTCTTC. Its translation: CASSLPGLAGSEQFF.

The chain has TRBV3-1 and TRBJ2-7, with 7 bases that match TRBD2. This CDR3 is 15 amino acids long. V trimming: 0 bases; J trimming: 3 bases; junction bases outside the gene matches: 5. Germline V CDR1 and CDR2: LGHDT, YNNKEL (reference sequence). The CDR3 protein is CASSQDTSAYYEQYF. CDR3 DNA sequence: TGTGCCAGCAGCCAAGATACTAGCGCGTACTACGAGCAGTACTTC.

At least ten counts were recorded for this clonotype. The chain couples TRBV20-1 to TRBJ1-5; possibly TRBD1 for D (5 bases). Germline CDR1 DFQATT, CDR2 SNEGSKA (reference sequence). V was pared by 4 bases and J by 0 bases, with 16 bases between. The CDR3 loop spans 16 amino acids. The CDR3 sequence is CSATRDRAVSNQPQHF. In DNA, the CDR3 is TGCAGTGCTACCCGGGACCGGGCGGTTAGCAATCAGCCCCAGCATTTT.

This clonotype showed up many times. The chain recombines TRBV7-8 with TRBJ2-2; tentative D call: TRBD2 (6 bases). The CDR3 is 15 amino acids. Trimming took 1 base from V and 5 from J, leaving 11 bases between them. Per the germline V gene, CDR1 is SGHVS and CDR2 is FQNEAQ. The CDR3 loop is CASSLGTGVTGELFF. The CDR3 DNA reads as TGTGCCAGCAGCTTAGGGACGGGGGTGACCGGGGAGCTGTTTTTT.

There are many counts of this clonotype. This chain connects TRBV10-3 to TRBJ2-3, with D possibly called TRBD1 or TRBD2 (5 bases each). In germline, CDR1 is ENHRY, CDR2 SYGVKD. The CDR3 is 15 residues long. V was clipped by 10 bases and J by 3 bases, with 20 bases between them. This CDR3 is CATQLGDLATDTQYF. CDR3 DNA sequence: TGTGCCACCCAGTTAGGGGACCTTGCAACAGATACGCAGTATTTT.

The sample holds many counts of this clonotype. This sequence joins TRBV20-1 and TRBJ1-2, with unresolved D. The V gene lost 6 bases and the J gene lost 4 bases, with 12 bases spanning the gap. The CDR3 loop spans 12 amino acids. Germline-derived CDR1 and CDR2 are DFQATT and SNEGSKA (reference sequence). For the CDR3, the DNA is TGCAGTGCCATTAGTAGAACCTATGGCTACACCTTC. Translated, it gives CSAISRTYGYTF.

This clonotype was observed at least ten times. The chain recombines TRBV28 with TRBJ2-7, with D maybe TRBD1 (6 bases). Germline lookup yields CDR1 MDHEN and CDR2 SYDVKM. Trimming removed 8 bases at V and 4 bases at J, with 18 bases between. There are 14 residues in the CDR3. The CDR3 sequence: CASLGAAPPYEQYF. The CDR3 DNA reads TGTGCCAGCCTGGGGGCCGCCCCTCCATACGAGCAGTACTTC.

The rearrangement links TRBV2 to TRBJ2-5, with TRBD1 matching over 7 bases. Germline-derived CDR1 and CDR2 are SNHLY and FYNNEI. V lost 6 bases, J lost 5 bases, and 18 bases stayed unmatched. The CDR3 runs 17 residues. CDR3 in DNA: TGTGCCAGCAGACCGAAACTTGACAGGGTCCTCCGCGAGACCCAGTACTTC. This sequence encodes CASRPKLDRVLRETQYF.

This clonotype was observed at least ten times. This chain uses TRBV10-2 with TRBJ1-4, with 7 bases fitting TRBD1. The CDR3 has 14 residues. The V gene end was trimmed by 6 bases and the J gene end by 4 bases; junction bases not matched to a gene: 5. From germline, CDR1 is WSHSY and CDR2 SAAADI. The CDR3 coding sequence is TGCGCCAGCAGACCGACAGGGAATAATGAAAAACTGTTTTTT. Protein product: CASRPTGNNEKLFF.

This clonotype was recorded many times. The CDR3 end shows no conserved phenylalanine or tryptophan, and so a read error is likely. The CDR3, as DNA: TGTGCCTCCGGCAAGGGGGGCTACGAGCAGTACCTC. It specifies CASGKGGYEQYL. This sequence joins TRBV12-3 or TRBV12-4 and TRBJ2-7, with D perhaps TRBD1 or TRBD2 (6 bases each). Trimming removed 11 bases from V and 3 bases from J, with 14 bases in between. The CDR3 extends over 12 amino acids.

This clonotype was counted at least ten times. The rearrangement joins TRBV28 to TRBJ2-3, with no clear D. V lost 1 base to trimming and J lost 4 bases, with 3 bases between them. This CDR3 is 12 amino acids long. The germline CDR1 and CDR2 sequences are MDHEN and SYDVKM. CDR3 region: CASSLSADTQYF. CDR3 sequence (DNA): TGTGCCAGCAGTTTATCGGCAGATACGCAGTATTTT.

This clonotype was found many times. The rearrangement joins TRBV20-1 to TRBJ1-6; TRBD1 matches at 10 bases. CDR3 size: 16 residues. Germline V lookup: CDR1 DFQATT, CDR2 SNEGSKA (reference sequence). With V trimmed by 0 bases and J by 7 bases, 6 bases remained unmatched. CDR3 DNA: TGCAGTGCTAGAGATCGGAGACAGGGGGCCAATTCACCCCTCCACTTT. As protein: CSARDRRQGANSPLHF.

This clonotype was seen ten or more times. V is TRBV28 and J is TRBJ2-2; TRBD1 aligns across 8 bases. Germline assignment: CDR1 MDHEN and CDR2 SYDVKM. This CDR3 is 15 amino acids long. Trimming took 4 bases from V and 3 from J; bases not matched to a gene: 4. The CDR3 region has the DNA TGTGCCAGCAGTTCCGGACAGGGCGACACCGGGGAGCTGTTTTTT. Translated: CASSSGQGDTGELFF.

CDR3: CASSDRDRAVYEQYF. CDR3 DNA: TGTGCCAGCAGTGACCGGGACAGGGCCGTCTACGAGCAGTACTTC. The chain joins TRBV6-2 or TRBV6-3 to TRBJ2-7; 9 bases are shared with TRBD1. Unmatched junction bases numbered 8, after V lost 5 bases and J lost 3 bases. Germline V gene lookup returns CDR1 MNHEY and CDR2 SVGEGT. The CDR3 is 15 amino acids.

The chain is built from TRBV29-1 and TRBJ2-3; 10 bases fit TRBD1. The CDR3 is 15 amino acids. Germline V gives CDR1 SQVTM, CDR2 ANQGSEA. J was trimmed by 1 base and V by 6 bases; bases with no gene match: 7. CDR3: CSVAGTGDGTDTQYF. The CDR3 DNA follows: TGCAGCGTCGCCGGGACAGGGGACGGCACAGATACGCAGTATTTT.

This clonotype was seen many times. The rearrangement uses TRBV7-2 and TRBJ2-7; 7 bases fit TRBD2. The germline CDR1 and CDR2 sequences are SGHTA and FQGNSA. The junction had 12 bases not matched to a gene; V was cut back by 4 bases and J by 6 bases. The CDR3 has 15 residues. CDR3 sequence: CASSSGTGTIIEQYF. CDR3 coding DNA: TGTGCCAGCAGCTCCGGCACCGGGACTATTATCGAGCAGTACTTC.

This clonotype was counted ten times or more. V usage is TRBV27 and J usage is TRBJ1-1, with D unresolved. This CDR3 region has 13 residues. CDR1 and CDR2 from the germline V gene are MNHEY and SMNVEV (reference sequence). V shed 1 base and J shed 4 bases, with 7 bases lying between them. The DNA of the CDR3 is TGTGCCAGCAGTTTATTGCGGGGCACTGAAGCTTTCTTT. It specifies CASSLLRGTEAFF.

This clonotype was seen more than once but under ten times. A junction end diverges from the germline sequence, so it may reflect a read error. The chain carries TRBV14 and TRBJ2-2, with D perhaps matching TRBD2 (6 bases). The CDR3 totals 15 residues. Germline V gives CDR1 SGHDN, CDR2 FVKESK. CDR3 sequence: CASSRKGGNTGELFF. The CDR3 DNA sequence: TGTGCCAGCAGCCGAAAAGGAGGGAACACGGGGGAGCTGTTTTTT.

This clonotype was picked up many times. The rearrangement links TRBV19 to TRBJ1-5; D call uncertain. Trimming took 3 bases from V and 1 from J, leaving 16 bases between them. Germline-derived CDR1 and CDR2 are LNHDA and SQIVND (reference sequence). This CDR3 contains 17 residues. The CDR3 spells CASSIGAAKRSNQPQHF. As DNA, the CDR3 is TGTGCCAGTAGTATCGGTGCGGCAAAGAGGAGCAATCAGCCCCAGCATTTT.

This clonotype has only a few counts. An end of the junction does not agree with germline; a read error may underlie this. The CDR3 sequence is CASSQGNLGQTNF. CDR3 nucleotide sequence: TGTGCCAGCAGCCAAGGGAATCTAGGACAAACAAACTTC. This chain connects TRBV11-2 to TRBJ2-7; D might be TRBD1 (5 bases). Germline lookup yields CDR1 SGHAT and CDR2 FQNNGV. The CDR3 is 13 amino acids.

There are many counts of this clonotype. The CDR3 reads CASSLHSSMRNTIYF. In DNA, the CDR3 is TGTGCCAGCAGTTTACATTCCTCCATGCGAAACACCATATATTTT. V is TRBV12-3 or TRBV12-4 and J is TRBJ1-3; D not resolved. The CDR3 spans 15 residues. V lost 2 bases and J lost 5, with 13 bases in between.

The sample holds many counts of this clonotype. The V and J genes are TRBV12-3 or TRBV12-4 and TRBJ2-1, with TRBD2 as a possible D gene (6 bases). V dropped 6 bases and J dropped 6 bases, with 12 bases sitting between them. This CDR3 has 13 amino acids. The CDR3 nucleotides are TGTGCCAGCAGGGAGGGCAACCTCAATGAGCAGTTCTTC. It translates to CASREGNLNEQFF.

V gene TRBV3-1 combines with J gene TRBJ1-6, with TRBD1 as a possible D gene (6 bases). The CDR3 runs to 16 residues. Trimming left V 4 bases short and J 7 bases short, with 17 bases between. Germline V gene lookup returns CDR1 LGHDT and CDR2 YNNKEL (reference sequence). The CDR3 reads CASSPTVQGRNSPLHF. The CDR3, as DNA: TGTGCCAGCAGCCCCACCGTTCAGGGGAGGAATTCACCCCTCCACTTT. Based on the CDR3 plus reference TRBV3-1 and TRBJ1-6, the full variable domain is DTAVSQTPKYLVTQMGNDKSIKCEQNLGHDTMYWYKQDSKKFLKIMFSYNNKELIINETVPNRFSPKSPDKAHLNLHINSLELGDSAVYFCASSPTVQGRNSPLHFGNGTRLTVT.

Ten or more counts support this clonotype. CDR3 DNA: TGCGCCAGCAGCCCCTTAGGGGGACAGGGCCGAGGGGCCCAGTACTTC. Encoded protein: CASSPLGGQGRGAQYF. This rearrangement joins TRBV4-1 to TRBJ2-5; 9 bases align to TRBD1. V dropped 4 bases and J dropped 9; count of bases not matched to a gene: 15. Germline lookup yields CDR1 MGHRA and CDR2 YSYEKL. The CDR3 contains 16 residues.

The rearrangement joins TRBV27 to TRBJ1-1; D is possibly TRBD1 (5 bases). V shed 7 bases and J shed 0 bases, with 15 bases lying between them. This CDR3 spans 15 amino acids. Looked up from germline, CDR1 is MNHEY and CDR2 is SMNVEV (reference sequence). CDR3 bases: TGTGCCAGCACGGGGGGTCTCGGGTTGAACACTGAAGCTTTCTTT. Translated, it gives CASTGGLGLNTEAFF.

This clonotype was detected ten times or more. This sequence joins TRBV19 and TRBJ2-5; TRBD2 matches at 7 bases. CDR1 and CDR2 from the germline V gene are LNHDA and SQIVND (reference sequence). The CDR3 has 14 amino acids. The J segment lost 9 bases and the V segment lost 5 bases, leaving 12 bases of the junction unmatched. The CDR3 loop is CASSAGTTHMAQYF. The DNA of the CDR3 is TGTGCCAGTAGTGCGGGGACTACCCACATGGCCCAGTACTTC.

This clonotype was seen many times. This sequence joins TRBV20-1 and TRBJ2-1; 11 positions agree with TRBD2. V shed 6 bases and J 4 bases; nucleotides not matched to a gene: 5. The germline V gene encodes CDR1 DFQATT and CDR2 SNEGSKA (reference sequence). There are 14 residues in the CDR3. The CDR3 reads CSARGLADYNEQFF. As DNA, the CDR3 is TGCAGTGCCCGGGGACTAGCGGATTACAATGAGCAGTTCTTC.

The chain combines TRBV2 with TRBJ2-1, with 11 nucleotides matching TRBD2. The germline gives CDR1 SNHLY, CDR2 FYNNEI. This CDR3 is built from 14 residues. V dropped 6 bases and J dropped 5; count of bases not matched to a gene: 3. The CDR3 spells CASSPGLADNEQFF. The CDR3 bases are TGTGCCAGCAGCCCGGGACTAGCGGACAATGAGCAGTTCTTC.

This clonotype was seen ten or more times. The rearrangement links TRBV18 to TRBJ1-1; D remains ambiguous. Trimming removed 1 base at V and 8 bases at J, with 14 bases between. Germline values: CDR1 KGHSH, CDR2 LQKENI. The CDR3 is made up of 14 amino acids. The CDR3: CASSPQGAPTEAFF. For the CDR3, the DNA is TGTGCCAGCTCACCACAGGGCGCTCCCACCGAAGCTTTCTTT.